A single sample is the source of the 9 T cell receptor beta chains below, sequenced in a study of Graves' ophthalmopathy and Graves' hyperthyroidism. Amplification of the TCR beta CDR3 regions used RNA transcripts (as template). The first-round RT-PCR employed HTBI primers together with the Qiagen OneStep RT-PCR kit. A multiplex PCR was then performed as the second round. TCRdb reanalysed the multiplex PCR reads using MiXCR and keeps one entry per CDR3 protein. The repertoire has around 1.1 million distinct CDR3 sequences, about 36% of them found once; the top ten carry roughly 10%. Sample: peripheral blood or thyroid tissue (not recorded which). The receptor source for this set is an adult man with Graves' hyperthyroidism.

This clonotype turned up a few times. The chain is built from TRBV10-3 and TRBJ1-1; 10 bases align to TRBD1. The V segment lost 10 bases and the J segment 1 base; nucleotides outside the gene matches: 6. This CDR3 spans 14 amino acids. In germline, CDR1 is ENHRY, CDR2 SYGVKD. CDR3 DNA sequence: TGTGCCAGCAGACAGGGGGCCCGGAACACTGAAGCTTTCTTT. Translation gives CASRQGARNTEAFF.

This clonotype was counted many times. The chain joins TRBV29-1 to TRBJ2-7; TRBD1 might be the D (6 bases). CDR3 length: 12 amino acids. The V end was cut by 5 bases, the J end by 0 bases, with 8 bases between. Per the germline V gene, CDR1 is SQVTM and CDR2 is ANQGSEA. CDR3 residues: CSVQGFSYEQYF. In nucleotides, the CDR3 is TGCAGCGTTCAGGGGTTCTCCTACGAGCAGTACTTC.

Concerning this clonotype itself: A read error may explain this, as a much larger clone is one base away. The chain links TRBV7-8 to TRBJ1-3; 7 bases line up with TRBD1. From germline, CDR1 is SGHVS and CDR2 FQNEAQ. The CDR3 loop spans 17 amino acids. The CDR3 coding sequence is TGTGCCAGCATCTTAGTGGTACAGACAGGGCTTGGAAACACCATATATTTT. Protein sequence: CASILVVQTGLGNTIYF.

This clonotype was counted at least ten times. The chain carries TRBV7-2 and TRBJ2-1; 11 bases agree with TRBD1. Trimming at V came to 2 bases and at J to 4 bases, leaving 4 bases not matched to a gene. Germline V lookup: CDR1 SGHTA, CDR2 FQGNSA. This CDR3 is built from 16 residues. The CDR3 DNA is TGTGCCAGCAGCTTATCCGGGACAGGGGGGTACAATGAGCAGTTCTTC. It codes for CASSLSGTGGYNEQFF.

With respect to this clonotype: A much larger clone differs from this one at a single base, so this may be a read error. The V and J genes are TRBV20-1 and TRBJ1-2; 9 positions agree with TRBD1. Germline V gene data show CDR1 as DFQATT and CDR2 as SNEGSKA (reference sequence). The CDR3 sequence is 14 residues long. CDR3 amino acids: CSAHQGQGGYGDTF. Here the CDR3 DNA reads TGCAGTGCTCATCAGGGACAGGGAGGCTATGGCGACACCTTC.

This clonotype was observed at least ten times. V is TRBV9 and J is TRBJ1-1; TRBD1 matches at 8 bases. Trimming removed 0 bases from V and 3 bases from J; junction bases left unmatched: 7. The CDR3 covers 16 residues. Germline values: CDR1 SGDLS, CDR2 YYNGEE. The CDR3 here is CASSVAGTGLDTEAFF. In DNA, the CDR3 is TGTGCCAGCAGCGTAGCGGGGACAGGTTTGGACACTGAAGCTTTCTTT.

This clonotype came up many times. J is TRBJ2-7 and V is TRBV7-2; D possibly matches TRBD1 or TRBD2 (6 bases each). Germline lookup yields CDR1 SGHTA and CDR2 FQGNSA. This CDR3 has 12 amino acids. The V and J ends lost 5 bases and 8 bases respectively, with 13 bases between them. The CDR3 region is CASSPGAGKQYF. CDR3 nucleotides: TGTGCCAGCAGCCCGGGGGCGGGGAAGCAGTACTTC.

The gene calls are TRBV2 and TRBJ1-5; TRBD1 aligns across 10 bases. The CDR3 is 15 residues long. Germline CDR1 reads SNHLY; CDR2 reads FYNNEI. After removal of 6 bases from V and 7 bases from J, the junction contained 9 bases not matched to a gene. CDR3 DNA sequence: TGTGCCAGCAGCCAGGGACAGGGGCCCGCACAGCCCCAGCATTTT. Protein: CASSQGQGPAQPQHF.

In this sample, this clonotype turned up many times. The rearrangement links TRBV12-3 or TRBV12-4 to TRBJ1-5; 8 positions agree with TRBD1. This CDR3 has 14 amino acids. The junction had 7 bases not matched to a gene; V was cut back by 6 bases and J by 6 bases. Here the CDR3 reads CASRPQGASQPQHF. Written as DNA, the CDR3 is TGTGCCAGCAGACCTCAGGGGGCAAGTCAGCCCCAGCATTTT.